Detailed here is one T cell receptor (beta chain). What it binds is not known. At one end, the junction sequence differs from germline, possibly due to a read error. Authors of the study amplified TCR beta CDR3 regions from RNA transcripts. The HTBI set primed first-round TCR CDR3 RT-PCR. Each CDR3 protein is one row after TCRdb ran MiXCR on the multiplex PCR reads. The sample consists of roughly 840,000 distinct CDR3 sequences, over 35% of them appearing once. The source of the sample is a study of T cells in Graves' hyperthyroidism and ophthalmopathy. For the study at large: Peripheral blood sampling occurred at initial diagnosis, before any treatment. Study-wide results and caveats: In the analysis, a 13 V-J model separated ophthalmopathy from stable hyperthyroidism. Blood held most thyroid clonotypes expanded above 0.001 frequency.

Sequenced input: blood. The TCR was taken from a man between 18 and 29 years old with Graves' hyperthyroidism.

The chain's CDR3 is CASSDSGTPGTEAFF. CDR3 nucleotide sequence: TGTGCCAGCAGTGACTCGGGCACCCCCGGGACTGAAGCTTTCTTT. The chain recombines TRBV6-2 or TRBV6-3 with TRBJ1-1; D gene unclear. The CDR3 contains 15 residues. The germline V gene encodes CDR1 MNHEY and CDR2 SVGEGT.